This T cell receptor (beta chain) was profiled in a study of Ad26.COV2.S vaccination and SARS-CoV-2 variants. For the study at large: Donor participated within the Ad26.COV2.S arm of the COV1001 trial.

Treatment in this sample: approximately 18 received Ad26.COV2.S at low or high dose, single or two shots; about 5 received placebo; per-sample allocation not given. Collection of the samples took place on day 63 after the first injection of vaccine or placebo. This person who donated was an adult of 18-55 years in Boston. This clone was counted only a few times. Generated by immunoSEQ multiplex PCR, the TCRdb table keeps only in-frame clones and is missing some. The data show about 370,000 clones, roughly 90% seen once. Per the germline V gene, CDR1 is LGHDT and CDR2 is YNNKEL (reference sequence). V was shortened by 1 base and J by 13 bases, with 10 bases between the two germline ends. This CDR3 spans 12 amino acids.

This clonotype originated in a person aged 18-60 years who received the Ad26.COV2.S COVID-19 vaccine or a placebo. The sample in question was peripheral blood, obtained in a trial of Ad26.COV2.S vaccine versus placebo. This chain connects TRBV3-1 (or the pseudogene TRBV3-2) to TRBJ2-2; no clear D gene. CDR3 in amino acids: CASSQGAGGLFF. DNA for the CDR3: TGTGCCAGCAGCCAAGGTGCTGGTGGGCTGTTTTTT.